These 18 T cell receptor beta chains were all obtained from the same sample, sequenced in a study of shared clonotypes between healthy human individuals. This table comes from immunoSEQ multiplex PCR, and its TCRdb copy is limited to in-frame clones, with some not included. Of fewer than 850,000 clones in the sample, more than 70% were seen once. Specimen: memory CD4+ T cells sorted from blood. Specified subset: CD45RA-negative fraction. The receptors were sampled from a woman aged 30 to 39 in good health.

V and J are TRBV5-5 and TRBJ1-1; 7 positions agree with TRBD1. This CDR3 comprises 14 residues. CDR1 SGHKS and CDR2 YYEKEE come from the germline V gene (reference sequence). V shed 2 bases and J 4 bases; nucleotides not matched to a gene: 5. CDR3 nucleotide sequence: TGTGCCAGCAGCTTAGACAGGGTAAGCACTGAAGCTTTCTTT. Its translation is CASSLDRVSTEAFF. Variable domain in full (rest from reference TRBV5-5 and TRBJ1-1): DAGVTQSPTHLIKTRGQQVTLRCSPISGHKSVSWYQQVLGQGPQFIFQYYEKEERGRGNFPDRFSARQFPNYSSELNVNALLLGDSALYLCASSLDRVSTEAFFGQGTRLTVV.

The CDR3 DNA reads TGTGCCAGTAGTCCAAACCGGCTTAGTCGGGACAGGGGTATCGGGGAGCTGTTTTTT. Residues: CASSPNRLSRDRGIGELFF. The V call is TRBV19, the J call TRBJ2-2, with 10 bases matching TRBD1. Trimming removed 5 bases from V and 7 bases from J; junction bases left unmatched: 19. Germline CDR1 LNHDA, CDR2 SQIVND (reference sequence). This CDR3 is built from 19 residues.

Concerning this clone itself: This specimen includes other DNA sequences encoding the same CDR3. The rearrangement links TRBV11-2 to TRBJ2-1, with 7 bases that match TRBD1. Germline V gene lookup returns CDR1 SGHAT and CDR2 FQNNGV. With V trimmed by 4 bases and J by 2 bases, 2 bases remained unmatched. The CDR3 has 14 residues. The chain's CDR3 is CASSSGQAYNEQFF. Here the CDR3 DNA reads TGTGCCAGCAGCTCCGGACAGGCCTACAATGAGCAGTTCTTC.

This clone came up many times. This chain uses TRBV7-6 with TRBJ1-3; D not certain. Between the trimmed V and J ends, which lost 1 base and 0 bases, there was a span of 10 bases. The CDR3 has 16 amino acids. CDR1 and CDR2 (germline): SGHVS, FNYEAQ. This chain's CDR3 is CASSLEAVNSGNTIYF. The CDR3 DNA follows: TGTGCCAGCAGCTTAGAAGCAGTAAACTCTGGAAACACCATATATTTT.

The chain uses TRBV28 and TRBJ1-2; D gene ambiguous. V lost 8 bases to trimming and J lost 4 bases, with 11 bases between them. CDR3 length: 12 residues. The germline CDR1 and CDR2 sequences are MDHEN and SYDVKM. The CDR3 nucleotides are TGTGCCAGCCTTCATAGCGTCTATGGCTACACCTTC. Amino acids: CASLHSVYGYTF.

V is TRBV5-1 and J is TRBJ2-7; TRBD1 is a possible D gene (5 bases). Germline loops: CDR1 SGHRS, CDR2 YFSETQ. The CDR3 sequence is 14 residues long. V lost 0 bases and J lost 0, with 7 bases in between. CDR3 amino acids: CASSLAQGSYEQYF. DNA for the CDR3: TGCGCCAGCAGCTTGGCTCAGGGCTCCTACGAGCAGTACTTC.

The chain links TRBV25-1 to TRBJ2-1; D gene unclear. Germline CDR1 reads MGHDK; CDR2 reads SYGVNS. This CDR3 contains 12 residues. V dropped 4 bases and J dropped 8 bases, with 9 bases sitting between them. CDR3 amino acids: CASSGGRHEQFF. For the CDR3, the DNA is TGTGCCAGCAGTGGGGGTAGGCATGAGCAGTTCTTC.

The chain carries TRBV30 and TRBJ2-7; D may be TRBD1 or TRBD2 (6 bases each). V shed 3 bases and J shed 0 bases, with 9 bases lying between them. Germline CDR1 is GTSNPN and CDR2 is SVGIG (reference sequence). This CDR3 has 13 residues. The DNA for the CDR3 is TGTGCCTGGAGACAGGGAGGCTCCTACGAGCAGTACTTC. Translated: CAWRQGGSYEQYF.

This clone has a count of ten or more. This chain uses TRBV25-1 with TRBJ2-5, with D perhaps TRBD1 (6 bases). Germline V gives CDR1 MGHDK, CDR2 SYGVNS. This CDR3 spans 14 amino acids. The V and J ends lost 2 bases and 2 bases respectively, with 9 bases between them. CDR3 DNA: TGTGCCAGCAGTGAAACAGGGAGACAAGAGACCCAGTACTTC. This translates into CASSETGRQETQYF.

In its sample, this clone was seen many times. This rearrangement joins TRBV28 to TRBJ1-5, with 9 bases identical to TRBD1. Looked up from germline, CDR1 is MDHEN and CDR2 is SYDVKM. This CDR3 comprises 16 residues. The V segment lost 3 bases and the J segment 5 bases; nucleotides outside the gene matches: 8. CDR3 nucleotide sequence: TGTGCCAGCAGTTTCCGGGGACAGGGAGTTTATCAGCCCCAGCATTTT. Its protein product is CASSFRGQGVYQPQHF.

Note on this clone: With a far larger clone one base away, a read error is the likely cause. The V call is TRBV4-1, the J call TRBJ1-3, with D possibly being TRBD1 (6 bases). Germline assignment: CDR1 MGHRA and CDR2 YSYEKL. The CDR3 totals 17 residues. The CDR3 region is CVSSRGGLISAGNTIYF. The DNA of the CDR3 is TGCGTCAGCAGCCGGGGGGGGCTGATTAGCGCTGGAAACACCATATATTTT.

There are a few counts of this clone. The chain links TRBV11-2 to TRBJ2-3, with D uncertain. V lost 3 bases to trimming and J lost 2 bases, with 3 bases between them. Germline CDR1 is SGHAT and CDR2 is FQNNGV. The length of the CDR3 is 12 residues. The CDR3 spells CASSFYTDTQYF. CDR3 DNA sequence: TGTGCCAGCAGCTTCTACACAGATACGCAGTATTTT.

The gene calls are TRBV5-6 and TRBJ2-7; D not certain. The CDR3 runs to 11 residues. V lost 9 bases to trimming and J lost 1 base, with 8 bases between them. Germline CDR1 and CDR2: SGHDT and YYEEEE. Here the CDR3 reads CAKTRSYEQYF. Written as DNA, the CDR3 is TGTGCCAAGACACGGTCCTACGAGCAGTACTTC. Full variable domain (missing parts from reference TRBV5-6 and TRBJ2-7): DAGVTQSPTHLIKTRGQQVTLRCSPKSGHDTVSWYQQALGQGPQFIFQYYEEEERQRGNFPDRFSGHQFPNYSSELNVNALLLGDSALYLCAKTRSYEQYFGPGTRLTVT.

The CDR3 protein is CATEGTGANVLTF. CDR3 sequence (DNA): TGTGCCACTGAGGGGACCGGGGCCAACGTCCTGACTTTC. This chain links TRBV19 with TRBJ2-6; either TRBD1 or TRBD2 may fit D (5 bases each). CDR1 LNHDA and CDR2 SQIVND come from the germline V gene (reference sequence). The CDR3 extends over 13 amino acids. V was cut by 10 bases and J by 4 bases, with 11 bases left in between.

This chain joins TRBV7-7 and TRBJ2-5; TRBD2 might be the D (5 bases). Germline CDR1 is SSHAT and CDR2 is FNYEAQ (reference sequence). The CDR3 consists of 14 residues. V was shortened by 1 base and J by 2 bases, with 8 bases between the two germline ends. The CDR3 loop is CASSLGPGQETQYF. CDR3 sequence (DNA): TGTGCCAGCAGCTTAGGGCCGGGGCAAGAGACCCAGTACTTC.

The chain employs TRBV6-5 and TRBJ2-2; D is ambiguous. CDR3 length: 16 amino acids. Germline V gives CDR1 MNHEY, CDR2 SVGAGI. Trimming removed 0 bases from V and 1 base from J, with 9 bases in between. CDR3 protein: CASSYSATLNTGELFF. CDR3 DNA: TGTGCCAGCAGTTACTCGGCTACACTGAACACCGGGGAGCTGTTTTTT.

This clone was seen a few times. The DNA of the CDR3 is TGCGCCAGCAGCCCCGGATCCTTGACCTACGAGCAGTACTTC. As protein: CASSPGSLTYEQYF. The V call is TRBV5-1, the J call TRBJ2-7; D is unresolved. Germline loops: CDR1 SGHRS, CDR2 YFSETQ. V dropped 4 bases and J dropped 2 bases, with 13 bases sitting between them. This CDR3 is 14 amino acids long.

The J gene is TRBJ2-7, the V gene TRBV13, with D perhaps TRBD1 (6 bases). Trimming cost V 6 bases and J 3 bases, with 15 bases left between them. Germline V lookup: CDR1 PRHDT, CDR2 FYEKMQ (reference sequence). This CDR3 spans 14 amino acids. The CDR3 nucleotides are TGTGCCAGCAGGCCCCGGGACAATTACTACGAGCAGTACTTC. Amino acid sequence: CASRPRDNYYEQYF. Full variable domain (remainder filled in from reference TRBV13 and TRBJ2-7): AAGVIQSPRHLIKEKRETATLKCYPIPRHDTVYWYQQGPGQDPQFLISFYEKMQSDKGSIPDRFSAQQFSDYHSELNMSSLELGDSALYFCASRPRDNYYEQYFGPGTRLTVT.